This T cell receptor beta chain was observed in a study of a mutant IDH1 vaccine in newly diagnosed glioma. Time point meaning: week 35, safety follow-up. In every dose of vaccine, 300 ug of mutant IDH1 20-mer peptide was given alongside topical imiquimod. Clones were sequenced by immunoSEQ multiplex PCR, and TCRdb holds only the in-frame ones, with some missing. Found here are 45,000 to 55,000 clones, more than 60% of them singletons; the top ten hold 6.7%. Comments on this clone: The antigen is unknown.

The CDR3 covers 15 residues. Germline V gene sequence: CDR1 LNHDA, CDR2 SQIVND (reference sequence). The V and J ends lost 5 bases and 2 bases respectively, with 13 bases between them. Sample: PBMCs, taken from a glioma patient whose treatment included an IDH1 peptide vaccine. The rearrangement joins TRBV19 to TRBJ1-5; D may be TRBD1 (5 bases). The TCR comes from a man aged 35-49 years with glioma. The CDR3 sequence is CASSFTGSRNQPQHF. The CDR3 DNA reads TGTGCCAGTAGTTTCACAGGTTCTCGCAATCAGCCCCAGCATTTT.